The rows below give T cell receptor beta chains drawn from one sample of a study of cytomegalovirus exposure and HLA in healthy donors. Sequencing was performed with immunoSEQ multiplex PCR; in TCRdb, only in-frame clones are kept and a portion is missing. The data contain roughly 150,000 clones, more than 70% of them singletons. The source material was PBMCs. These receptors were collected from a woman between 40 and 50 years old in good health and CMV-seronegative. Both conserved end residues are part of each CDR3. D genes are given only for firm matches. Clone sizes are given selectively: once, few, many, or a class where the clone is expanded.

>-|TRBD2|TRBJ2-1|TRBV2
TGTGCCAGCAGTGAAGCACTAGCGGGAGCCGGTGAGCAGTTCTTC
CASSEALAGAGEQFF
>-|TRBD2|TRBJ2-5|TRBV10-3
TGTGCCACAGAGGGAGGGGAAGAGACCCAGTACTTC
CATEGGEETQYF
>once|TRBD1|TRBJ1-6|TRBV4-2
TGTGCCAGCAGCCAAGATGGGACAGTCTATAATTCACCCCTCCACTTT
CASSQDGTVYNSPLHF
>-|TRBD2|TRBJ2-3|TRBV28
TGTGCCAGCAGTCCGGGGACTAGCTGGCTAGGCGACCTCAACACAGATACGCAGTATTTT
CASSPGTSWLGDLNTDTQYF
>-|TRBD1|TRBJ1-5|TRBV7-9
TGTGCCAGCAGCTGGGGACAGGGAGTTAATCAGCCCCAGCATTTT
CASSWGQGVNQPQHF
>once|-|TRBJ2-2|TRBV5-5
TGTGCCAGCAGCTTGGGGACAGATAACACCGGGGAGCTGTTTTTT
CASSLGTDNTGELFF
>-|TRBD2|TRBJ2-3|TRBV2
TGTGCCAGCAGGCCCGGGACTAGCGGATTCAGCACAGATACGCAGTATTTT
CASRPGTSGFSTDTQYF
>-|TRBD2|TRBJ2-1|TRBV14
TGTGCCAGCAGCCAAGCGTTGGGAGCGGGAAACTACAATGAGCAGTTCTTC
CASSQALGAGNYNEQFF
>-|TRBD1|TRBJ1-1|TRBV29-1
TGCAGCGTCCTGGGGCGGGGACAGGAAGCTTTCTTT
CSVLGRGQEAFF
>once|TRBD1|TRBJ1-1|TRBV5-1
TGCGCCAGCAAGGGACAGGTAAGCGGCACTGAAGCTTTCTTT
CASKGQVSGTEAFF
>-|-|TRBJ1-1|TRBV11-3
TGTGCCAGCAGCTTATCAGGGATGAACACTGAAGCTTTCTTT
CASSLSGMNTEAFF
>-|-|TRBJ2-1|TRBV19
TGTGCCAGTAGTATAGGGGCCAGCGGCTACAATGAGCAGTTCTTC
CASSIGASGYNEQFF
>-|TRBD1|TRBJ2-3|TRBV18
TGTGCCAGCTCACAGGGACAGGGAGATACGCAGTATTTT
CASSQGQGDTQYF
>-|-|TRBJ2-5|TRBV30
TGTGCCTGGAGTGTAAGCCTCCAAGAGACCCAGTACTTC
CAWSVSLQETQYF
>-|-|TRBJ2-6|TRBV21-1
TGTGCCAGCAGCAAAGGACGTCGGGAGGAACGTCTCTCTGGGGCCAACGTCCTGACTTTC
CASSKGRREERLSGANVLTF
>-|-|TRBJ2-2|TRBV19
TGTGCCAGTAAGACTGGATTCACCGGGGAGCTGTTTTTT
CASKTGFTGELFF
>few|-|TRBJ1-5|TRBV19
TGTGCCAGTAGTATCGGGGGGAGAAATAGCAATCAGCCCCAGCATTTT
CASSIGGRNSNQPQHF
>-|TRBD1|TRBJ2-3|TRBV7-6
TGTGCCAGCAGCTCCCTACAGGGGGCGAAGACAGATACGCAGTATTTT
CASSSLQGAKTDTQYF
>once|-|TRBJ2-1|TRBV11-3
TGTGCCAGCAGCCTTAGCGCGGGGGCCCTAGGTGAGCAGTTCTTC
CASSLSAGALGEQFF
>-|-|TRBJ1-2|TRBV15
TGTGCCACCAGCAGAGATGTCGGAGCGGGGGGCTACACCTTC
CATSRDVGAGGYTF
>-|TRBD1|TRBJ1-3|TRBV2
TGTGCCAGCAGTCTGACGGGACAGAGCATCTCTGGAAACACCATATATTTT
CASSLTGQSISGNTIYF
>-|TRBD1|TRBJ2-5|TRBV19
TGTGCCAGTAGTGTAGGAGTTCGGGACAGGGGCAACCCGAGAGAGACCCAGTACTTC
CASSVGVRDRGNPRETQYF
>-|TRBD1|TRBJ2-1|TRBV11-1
TGTGCCAGCAGCCCAAGGACAGGGGCGCGTGAGCAGTTCTTC
CASSPRTGAREQFF
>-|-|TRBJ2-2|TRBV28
TGTGCCAGCAGTTTATTGTTAGGGGGGGACACCGGGGAGCTGTTTTTT
CASSLLLGGDTGELFF
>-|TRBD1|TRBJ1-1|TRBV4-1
TGCGCCAGCAGCCAAGGGACAGGGGGCTATACGAACACTGAAGCTTTCTTT
CASSQGTGGYTNTEAFF
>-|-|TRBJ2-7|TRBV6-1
TGTGCCAGCGGGGCAGGGGTAGCCTATGACGAGCAGTACTTC
CASGAGVAYDEQYF
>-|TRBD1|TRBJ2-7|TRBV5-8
TGTGCCAGCAGCTGGTTTGGACAGGGCTGGCACTACGAGCAGTACTTC
CASSWFGQGWHYEQYF
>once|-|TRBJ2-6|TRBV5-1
TGCGCCAGCAGCTTGGACAGGGCTGGGGCCAACGTCCTGACTTTC
CASSLDRAGANVLTF
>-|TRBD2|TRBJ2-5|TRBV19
TGTGCCAGTAGTGTTGGGCTAGCGGGGTACGACCAGTACTTC
CASSVGLAGYDQYF
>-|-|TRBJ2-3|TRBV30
TGTGCCTGGAGTCTTAGAGGCTCTAGCACAGATACGCAGTATTTT
CAWSLRGSSTDTQYF
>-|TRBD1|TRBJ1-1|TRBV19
TGTGCCAGTAACTCAGGGGGCTCGACTGAAGCTTTCTTT
CASNSGGSTEAFF
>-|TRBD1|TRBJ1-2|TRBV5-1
TGCGCCAGCAGCTTACAGGGGGACTATGGCTACACCTTC
CASSLQGDYGYTF
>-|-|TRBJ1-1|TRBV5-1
TGCGCCAGCAGCTTGGCATTAAGTTCGGCGGAGAGGTCCGACACTGAAGCTTTCTTT
CASSLALSSAERSDTEAFF
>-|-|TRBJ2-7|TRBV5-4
TGTGCCAGCAGCTTCTCCAGGGGCTACGAGCAGTACTTC
CASSFSRGYEQYF
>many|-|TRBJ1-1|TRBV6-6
TGTGCCAGCGGGGCTGGCATCGGCAGAATGACTGAAGCTTTCTTT
CASGAGIGRMTEAFF
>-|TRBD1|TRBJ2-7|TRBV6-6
TGTGCCAGCAGCTTAGGACAGGTTGGAGAGCAGTACTTC
CASSLGQVGEQYF
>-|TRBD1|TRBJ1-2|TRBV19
TGTGCCAGTAGTATAAAGTCGGGACAGGGATATGGCTACACCTTC
CASSIKSGQGYGYTF
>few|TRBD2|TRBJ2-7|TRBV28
TGTGCCGTCCCGGGGCGGGAGGGATACGAGCAGTACTTC
CAVPGREGYEQYF
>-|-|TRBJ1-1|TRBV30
TGTGCCTGGAGTGTCATACCTCGGACAGCCCGGAACACTGAAGCTTTCTTT
CAWSVIPRTARNTEAFF
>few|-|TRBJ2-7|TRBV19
TGTGCCAGTAGTATAGATCCGGGACTTCCTAACGAGCAGTACTTC
CASSIDPGLPNEQYF
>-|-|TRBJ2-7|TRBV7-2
TGTGCCAGCAGCATTAGCGGTACTCCTGTTGAGCAGTACTTC
CASSISGTPVEQYF